This T cell receptor (beta chain) was observed in a study of beta chain features in type 1 diabetes. Trimming at V came to 2 bases and at J to 12 bases, leaving 17 bases not matched to a gene. The CDR3 totals 19 residues. In germline, CDR1 is MNHEY, CDR2 SMNVEV (reference sequence). Isolation of CD4+ naive, central memory, regulatory and stem cell-like memory cells was achieved by sorting via CD45RO/CCR7/CD25/CD127/CD95/CD27. Sorting produced populations that all topped 98% purity. Investigators reverse transcribed all isolated RNA, so they sequenced expressed TCRB transcripts. Produced via immunoSEQ multiplex PCR; TCRdb's table is partial and in-frame only. The data hold hundreds of thousands of clones, with around 15% observed a single time. This clone has a handful of counts. Its target is not known. Regarding the study as a whole: Shorter TCRB CDR3s, moderately but significantly so, marked every one of the four CD4+ subsets in Type 1 diabetes patients. Individuals with type 1 diabetes displayed fewer insertions and more deletions at VDJ junctions.

This chain connects TRBV27 to TRBJ2-1; 15 bases match TRBD2. The receptor's source is a man younger than 30 with type 1 diabetes. Source material: naive CD4+ T cells from blood. The CDR3 nucleotides are TGTGCCAGCAGTTTAAAGGGGACTAGCGGGGGGTCGTCCAAGACTCGGCAGTTCTTC. Its translation is CASSLKGTSGGSSKTRQFF.